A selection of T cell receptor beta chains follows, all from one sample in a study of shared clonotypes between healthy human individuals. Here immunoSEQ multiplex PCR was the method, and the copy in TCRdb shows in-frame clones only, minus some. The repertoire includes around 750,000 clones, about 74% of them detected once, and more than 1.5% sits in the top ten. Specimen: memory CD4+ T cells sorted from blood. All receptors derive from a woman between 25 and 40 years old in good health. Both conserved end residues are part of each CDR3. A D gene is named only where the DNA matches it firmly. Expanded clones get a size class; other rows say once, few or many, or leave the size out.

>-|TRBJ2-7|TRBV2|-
CASSERGNIAEQYF
TGTGCCAGCAGTGAGAGGGGGAACATAGCCGAGCAGTACTTC
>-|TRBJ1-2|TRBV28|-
CASIPSGRYNPSETYGYTF
TGTGCCAGCATCCCCTCCGGGAGGTATAACCCTTCTGAAACTTATGGCTACACCTTC
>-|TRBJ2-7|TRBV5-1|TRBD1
CASTKSGTGAFNYEQYF
TGCGCCAGTACGAAATCCGGGACAGGAGCGTTCAACTACGAGCAGTACTTC
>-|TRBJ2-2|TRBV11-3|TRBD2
CASRLAGSTGELFF
TGTGCCAGCAGACTAGCGGGATCCACCGGGGAGCTGTTTTTT
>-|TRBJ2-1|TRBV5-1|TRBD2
CASSTGLAGGVEQFF
TGCGCCAGCAGCACAGGACTAGCGGGAGGAGTTGAGCAGTTCTTC
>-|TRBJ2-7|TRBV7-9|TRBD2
CASSSSLAPSSYEQYF
TGTGCCAGCAGCTCCTCACTAGCGCCGAGCTCCTACGAGCAGTACTTC
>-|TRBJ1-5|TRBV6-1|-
CASRITGPNQPQHF
TGTGCCAGCAGGATTACAGGACCCAATCAGCCCCAGCATTTT
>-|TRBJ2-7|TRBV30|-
CAWSLRWRDNEQYF
TGTGCCTGGAGTCTTCGGTGGAGGGATAACGAGCAGTACTTC
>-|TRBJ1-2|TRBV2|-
CASSTTGIYGYTF
TGTGCCAGCAGTACAACAGGGATCTATGGCTACACCTTC
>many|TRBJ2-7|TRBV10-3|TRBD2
CAISDAKTSGSSYEQYF
TGTGCCATCAGTGACGCTAAGACTAGCGGGAGCTCCTACGAGCAGTACTTC
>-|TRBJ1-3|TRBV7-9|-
CASSLGGFGNTIYF
TGTGCCAGCAGCTTAGGCGGATTTGGAAACACCATATATTTT
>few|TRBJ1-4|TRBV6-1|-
CASSGRVEKLFF
TGTGCCAGCAGTGGTAGGGTGGAAAAACTGTTTTTT
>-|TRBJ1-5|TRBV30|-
CAWGSYQPQHF
TGTGCCTGGGGAAGCTATCAGCCCCAGCATTTT
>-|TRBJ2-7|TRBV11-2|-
CASSPGTVGLYEQYF
TGTGCCAGCAGCCCAGGGACGGTGGGTTTGTACGAGCAGTACTTC
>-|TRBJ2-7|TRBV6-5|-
CASSNTGKQYF
TGTGCCAGCAGTAATACAGGGAAGCAGTACTTC
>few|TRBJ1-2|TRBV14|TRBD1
CASSPSGTVFYGYTF
TGTGCCAGCAGCCCCTCGGGGACAGTCTTCTATGGCTACACCTTC
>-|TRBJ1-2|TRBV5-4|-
CASSPGRADYGYTF
TGTGCCAGCAGCCCCGGACGGGCGGACTATGGCTACACCTTC
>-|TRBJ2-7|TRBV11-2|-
CASIRRSSGSYEQYF
TGTGCCAGCATCCGAAGGTCCAGCGGATCCTACGAGCAGTACTTC
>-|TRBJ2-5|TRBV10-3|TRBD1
CATGQGEETQYF
TGTGCCACGGGACAGGGGGAAGAGACCCAGTACTTC
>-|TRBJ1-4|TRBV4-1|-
CASSYIGGTTNEKLFF
TGCGCCAGCAGCTACATAGGTGGTACAACTAATGAAAAACTGTTTTTT
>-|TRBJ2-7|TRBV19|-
CASRGPSSYEQYF
TGTGCCAGTAGGGGCCCTAGCTCCTACGAGCAGTACTTC
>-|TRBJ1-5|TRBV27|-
CASSSWQKNQPQHF
TGTGCCAGCAGTTCATGGCAGAAGAATCAGCCCCAGCATTTT
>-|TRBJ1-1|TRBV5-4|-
CASSLGGNTEAFF
TGTGCCAGCAGCTTGGGGGGGAACACTGAAGCTTTCTTT
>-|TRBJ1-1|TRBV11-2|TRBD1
CASSSTGGAVTEAFF
TGTGCCAGCAGCTCCACAGGGGGCGCGGTCACTGAAGCTTTCTTT
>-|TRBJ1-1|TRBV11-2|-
CASSQTPVNTEAFF
TGTGCCAGCAGCCAAACGCCGGTGAACACTGAAGCTTTCTTT
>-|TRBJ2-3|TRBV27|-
CASSFWGDTQYF
TGTGCCAGCAGTTTTTGGGGAGATACGCAGTATTTT
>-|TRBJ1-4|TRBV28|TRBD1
CASSPPPGQGNEKLFF
TGTGCCAGCAGTCCCCCCCCGGGACAGGGGAATGAAAAACTGTTTTTT